The following is a T cell receptor beta chain sequence with its context. What it binds is unknown. The source of the sample is a study of post-analysis software for immune sequencing data. In the study overall: Recorded disease courses covered relapsing-remitting, secondary progressive and progressive-relapsing multiple sclerosis. Some patients had no subtype annotation. Notes on the study in general: TRBV5-6, TRBV5-1 and TRBV20-1 belonged to a set of roughly five TRBV segments that were more frequent in patients than controls. There was significantly lower normalized Chao1 diversity in multiple sclerosis patients than in controls. Samples from a shared batch, those prepared together, strongly co-clustered by F measure.

CDR3 length equals 15 residues. Germline CDR1 reads MNHEY; CDR2 reads SVGEGT. With 5 bases clipped from V and 2 bases from J, the junction kept 8 bases outside the gene matches. Unique molecular identifiers were present in the TCR beta cDNA libraries. TCRdb re-called the PCR reads through MiXCR, storing one row per CDR3 protein. Among roughly 410,000 distinct CDR3 sequences, roughly 36% were seen once, and the ten largest hold about an eighth. The receptor was derived from a girl aged 10-17 years with multiple sclerosis. The material sequenced was blood. The chain combines TRBV6-2 or TRBV6-3 with TRBJ2-7, with 8 bases aligning to TRBD2. The CDR3 region has the DNA TGTGCCAGCAGTATCCGCGGGGGGCCCACCTACGAGCAGTACTTC. Translating it yields CASSIRGGPTYEQYF.